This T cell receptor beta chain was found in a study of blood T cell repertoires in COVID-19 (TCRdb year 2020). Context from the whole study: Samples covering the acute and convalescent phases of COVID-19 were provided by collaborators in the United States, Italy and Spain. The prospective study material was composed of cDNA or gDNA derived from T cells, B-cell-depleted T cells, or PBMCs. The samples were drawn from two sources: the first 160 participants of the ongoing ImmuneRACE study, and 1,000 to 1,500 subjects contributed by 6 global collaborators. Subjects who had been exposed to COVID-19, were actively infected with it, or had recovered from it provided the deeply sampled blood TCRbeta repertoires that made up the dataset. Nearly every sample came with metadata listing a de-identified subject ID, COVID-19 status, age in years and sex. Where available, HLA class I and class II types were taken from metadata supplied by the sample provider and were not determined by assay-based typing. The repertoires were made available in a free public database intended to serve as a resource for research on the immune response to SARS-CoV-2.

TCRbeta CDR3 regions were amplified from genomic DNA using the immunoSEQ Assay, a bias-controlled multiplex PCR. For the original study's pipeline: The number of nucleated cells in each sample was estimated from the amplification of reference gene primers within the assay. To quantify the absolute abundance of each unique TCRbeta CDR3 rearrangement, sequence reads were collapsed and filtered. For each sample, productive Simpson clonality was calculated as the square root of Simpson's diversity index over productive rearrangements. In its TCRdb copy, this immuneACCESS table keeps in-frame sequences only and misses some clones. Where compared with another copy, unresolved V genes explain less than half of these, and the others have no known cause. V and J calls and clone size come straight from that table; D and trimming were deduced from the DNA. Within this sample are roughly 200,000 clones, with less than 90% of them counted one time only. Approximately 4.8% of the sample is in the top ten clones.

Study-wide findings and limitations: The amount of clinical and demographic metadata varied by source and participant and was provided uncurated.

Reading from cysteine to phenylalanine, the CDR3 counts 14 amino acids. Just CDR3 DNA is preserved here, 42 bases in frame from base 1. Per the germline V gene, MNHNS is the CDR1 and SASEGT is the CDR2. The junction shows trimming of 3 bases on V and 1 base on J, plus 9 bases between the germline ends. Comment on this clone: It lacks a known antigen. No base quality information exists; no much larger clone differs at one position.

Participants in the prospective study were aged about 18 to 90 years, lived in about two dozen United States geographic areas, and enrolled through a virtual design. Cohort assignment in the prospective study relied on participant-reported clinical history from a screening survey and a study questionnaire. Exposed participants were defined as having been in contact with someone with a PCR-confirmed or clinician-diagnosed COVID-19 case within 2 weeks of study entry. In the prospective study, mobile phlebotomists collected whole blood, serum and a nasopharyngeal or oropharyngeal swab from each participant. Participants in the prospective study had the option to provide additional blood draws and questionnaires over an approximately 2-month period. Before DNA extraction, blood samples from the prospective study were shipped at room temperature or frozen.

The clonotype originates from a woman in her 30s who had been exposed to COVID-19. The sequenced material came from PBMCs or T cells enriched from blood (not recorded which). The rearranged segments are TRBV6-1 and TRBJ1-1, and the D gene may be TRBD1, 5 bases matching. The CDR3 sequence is CASSDWQGNTEAFF. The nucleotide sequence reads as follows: TGTGCCAGCAGTGATTGGCAGGGGAACACTGAAGCTTTCTTT.